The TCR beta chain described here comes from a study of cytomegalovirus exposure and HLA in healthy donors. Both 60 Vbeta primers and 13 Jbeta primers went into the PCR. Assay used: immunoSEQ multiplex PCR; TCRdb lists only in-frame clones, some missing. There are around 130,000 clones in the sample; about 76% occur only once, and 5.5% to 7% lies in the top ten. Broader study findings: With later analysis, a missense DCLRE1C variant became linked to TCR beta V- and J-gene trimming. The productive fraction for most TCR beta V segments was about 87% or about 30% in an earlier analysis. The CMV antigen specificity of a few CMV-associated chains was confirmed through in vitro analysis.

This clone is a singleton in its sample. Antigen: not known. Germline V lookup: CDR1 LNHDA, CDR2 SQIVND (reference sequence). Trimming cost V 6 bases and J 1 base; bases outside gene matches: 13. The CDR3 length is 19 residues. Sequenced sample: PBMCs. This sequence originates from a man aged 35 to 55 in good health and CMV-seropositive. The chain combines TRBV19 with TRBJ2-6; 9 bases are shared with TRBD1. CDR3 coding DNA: TGTGCCAGTAGAGTAGGCCACCGGGACAGGGCTTCTGGGGCCAACGTCCTGACTTTC. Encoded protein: CASRVGHRDRASGANVLTF.